These 25 T cell receptor beta chains share one sample of origin, sequenced in a study of early T cells in non-severe SARS-CoV-2 infection. MiXCR was run by TCRdb on the 5' RACE reads, yielding one entry per CDR3 protein. The table includes some 35,000 distinct CDR3 sequences, 6% to 8.5% detected once. The sequencing used whole blood, collected at baseline. These TCRs come from an adult who was a healthcare worker with PCR-confirmed SARS-CoV-2 infection or an uninfected control (not recorded which).

This clonotype has at least ten counts. V usage is TRBV6-6 and J usage is TRBJ1-4, with D unresolved. Germline V lookup: CDR1 MNHNY, CDR2 SVGAGI (reference sequence). The CDR3 covers 13 residues. The V end was cut by 3 bases, the J end by 6 bases, with 8 bases between. This CDR3 reads CASSYPVDEKLFF. The CDR3, as DNA: TGTGCCAGCAGTTATCCGGTGGATGAAAAACTGTTTTTT.

This clonotype has ten or more counts. The chain combines TRBV18 with TRBJ1-3, with D hard to call. Germline values: CDR1 KGHSH, CDR2 LQKENI. The CDR3 extends over 16 amino acids. V shed 1 base and J shed 0 bases, with 10 bases lying between them. CDR3 sequence (DNA): TGTGCCAGCTCACCACGGAGCCAGTCCTCTGGAAACACCATATATTTT. This gives the protein CASSPRSQSSGNTIYF.

At least ten counts were recorded for this clonotype. This chain joins TRBV28 and TRBJ2-1; maybe TRBD2 (6 bases). CDR1 and CDR2 (germline): MDHEN, SYDVKM. This CDR3 is 16 amino acids long. V was cut by 2 bases and J by 4 bases, with 15 bases left in between. The CDR3 DNA follows: TGTGCCAGCAGTTTACCGGCGGAGGGTACGTACAATGAGCAGTTCTTC. Translated: CASSLPAEGTYNEQFF.

This clonotype ranks as medium-sized. V is TRBV11-2 and J is TRBJ1-4; D is ambiguous. The CDR3 is 16 amino acids. Germline-derived CDR1 and CDR2 are SGHAT and FQNNGV. With 2 bases removed from V and 2 bases from J, the gap between germline ends came to 12 bases. This CDR3 is CASSLPQAGTNEKLFF. The CDR3 DNA sequence: TGTGCCAGCAGCTTACCTCAGGCGGGGACTAATGAAAAACTGTTTTTT. Complete variable domain (other parts from reference TRBV11-2 and TRBJ1-4): EAGVAQSPRYKIIEKRQSVAFWCNPISGHATLYWYQQILGQGPKLLIQFQNNGVVDDSQLPKDRFSAERLKGVDSTLKIQPAKLEDSAVYLCASSLPQAGTNEKLFFGSGTQLSVL.

This clonotype was counted at least ten times. The chain has TRBV5-4 and TRBJ2-7, with 8 bases identical to TRBD2. From germline, CDR1 is SGHNT and CDR2 YYREEE (reference sequence). This CDR3 region has 16 residues. V dropped 4 bases and J dropped 4; count of bases not matched to a gene: 13. The CDR3 sequence is CASSRGGGLAGYEQYF. The CDR3 DNA reads TGTGCCAGCAGCCGGGGGGGTGGACTAGCTGGTTACGAGCAGTACTTC.

In this sample, this clonotype turned up many times. CDR3 residues: CASSIEIGRSSYNEQFF. In DNA, the CDR3 is TGTGCCAGTAGTATAGAAATTGGCAGGAGCTCCTACAATGAGCAGTTCTTC. This chain uses TRBV19 with TRBJ2-1; D unresolved. There are 17 residues in the CDR3. The V end lost 0 bases, the J end lost 0 bases, and 12 bases lay between the germline ends. CDR1 is LNHDA, CDR2 SQIVND, per germline (reference sequence).

The chain is built from TRBV3-1 and TRBJ2-3; no clear D. Germline V CDR1 and CDR2: LGHDT, YNNKEL (reference sequence). V lost 0 bases to trimming and J lost 2 bases, with 9 bases between them. The CDR3 runs 15 residues. CDR3 amino acids: CASSQDRIYTDTQYF. In DNA, the CDR3 is TGTGCCAGCAGCCAAGATAGAATTTACACAGATACGCAGTATTTT.

This clonotype was recorded many times. The CDR3 loop reads CSVRDSASYEQYF. CDR3 in DNA: TGCAGCGTAAGGGACTCAGCGTCCTACGAGCAGTACTTC. The chain uses TRBV29-1 and TRBJ2-7, with TRBD2 as a possible D gene (6 bases). V gave up 6 bases and J gave up 1 base, with 13 bases separating them. The CDR3 has 13 amino acids. Germline V lookup: CDR1 SQVTM, CDR2 ANQGSEA.

The chain couples TRBV7-8 to TRBJ2-1; 7 nucleotides line up with TRBD1. Germline trimming cut 0 bases from V and 6 bases from J; bases unmatched to any gene: 8. The CDR3 totals 16 residues. From germline, CDR1 is SGHVS and CDR2 FQNEAQ. The CDR3 DNA reads TGTGCCAGCAGCTTAGCTCGGACAGGAGTGGGCAATGAGCAGTTCTTC. Translating gives CASSLARTGVGNEQFF. Together with reference TRBV7-8 and TRBJ2-1, the CDR3 gives the full variable domain: GAGVSQSPRYKVAKRGQDVALRCDPISGHVSLFWYQQALGQGPEFLTYFQNEAQLDKSGLPSDRFFAERPEGSVSTLKIQRTQQEDSAVYLCASSLARTGVGNEQFFGPGTRLTVL.

This clonotype was found a few times. The gene calls are TRBV5-1 and TRBJ1-3; TRBD1 agrees at 7 bases. The V segment lost 0 bases and the J segment 4 bases; nucleotides outside the gene matches: 7. There are 16 residues in the CDR3. The germline V gene has CDR1 SGHRS and CDR2 YFSETQ. CDR3 sequence reads: CASSLDRTGLGNTIYF. For the CDR3, the DNA is TGCGCCAGCAGCTTGGATCGGACAGGCCTCGGAAACACCATATATTTT.

In this sample, this clonotype turned up many times. One end of the junction varies from germline; a read error may be responsible. The chain joins TRBV7-7 to TRBJ2-2; D unresolved. CDR1 is SSHAT, CDR2 FNYEAQ, per germline (reference sequence). This CDR3 has 12 residues. The CDR3 DNA reads as TGTGCTAGCAGCCGTCGGACCGGGGAGCTGTTTTTT. Its translation is CASSRRTGELFF.

The rearrangement joins TRBV2 to TRBJ2-1; weak D call: TRBD1 (6 bases). CDR1 and CDR2 (germline): SNHLY, FYNNEI. The germline V and J ends were trimmed by 7 bases and 10 bases, with 26 bases remaining between them. The CDR3 is made up of 16 amino acids. CDR3 nucleotides: TGTGCCAGCAACCCGGACAGCCGTCCTCTCGGGTTAGAGCAGTTCTTC. As protein: CASNPDSRPLGLEQFF.

This clonotype showed up just a few times. J is TRBJ2-1 and V is TRBV20-1; the match to TRBD1 covers 9 bases. This CDR3 has 15 amino acids. Germline V CDR1 and CDR2: DFQATT, SNEGSKA (reference sequence). The J segment lost 8 bases and the V segment lost 1 base, leaving 9 bases of the junction unmatched. CDR3 in amino acids: CSARGAGQGQYEQFF. In nucleotides, the CDR3 is TGCAGTGCTAGAGGGGCCGGACAGGGGCAGTATGAGCAGTTCTTC.

The table lists this clonotype with many counts. This chain joins TRBV5-8 and TRBJ1-4, with a possible D match to TRBD1 (6 bases). The CDR3 loop spans 14 amino acids. V lost 2 bases, J lost 4 bases, and 9 bases lay in between. CDR1 is SGHTS and CDR2 is YDEGEE in the germline V gene. DNA for the CDR3: TGTGCCAGCAGCTTAACAGGGAATAATGAAAAACTGTTTTTT. It codes for CASSLTGNNEKLFF.

There are many counts of this clonotype. The chain employs TRBV5-1 and TRBJ2-3; 7 bases fit TRBD1. V dropped 0 bases and J dropped 3; count of bases not matched to a gene: 7. The CDR3 is 16 residues long. CDR1 and CDR2 (germline): SGHRS, YFSETQ. CDR3 nucleotide sequence: TGCGCCAGCAGCTTGGCGTCGACAGGGCAGACAGATACGCAGTATTTT. This gives the protein CASSLASTGQTDTQYF.

This clonotype was counted at least ten times. The J gene is TRBJ2-7, the V gene TRBV7-2; D is ambiguous. Germline V CDR1 and CDR2: SGHTA, FQGNSA. Trimming stripped 5 bases from V and 3 bases from J, with 8 bases between. CDR3 length: 12 residues. The CDR3 is CASSTLVYEQYF. The CDR3 DNA reads TGTGCCAGCAGCACCCTCGTCTACGAGCAGTACTTC.

The V gene is TRBV10-3, the J gene TRBJ1-2; 7 bases agree with TRBD1. With V trimmed by 10 bases and J by 11 bases, 16 bases remained unmatched. Germline V gives CDR1 ENHRY, CDR2 SYGVKD. This CDR3 region has 13 residues. The CDR3 reads CATYGTTGWEYTF. CDR3 bases: TGTGCCACCTACGGGACGACAGGGTGGGAATACACCTTC.

This clonotype has a handful of counts. The chain couples TRBV6-6 to TRBJ1-1, with 9 bases identical to TRBD1. V lost 2 bases to trimming and J lost 8 bases; unmatched junction nucleotides: 9. The CDR3 has 15 amino acids. Germline lookup yields CDR1 MNHNY and CDR2 SVGAGI (reference sequence). CDR3 region: CASSYPSGTGREAFF. As DNA, the CDR3 is TGTGCCAGCAGTTACCCCTCAGGGACAGGGCGAGAAGCTTTCTTT.

The chain joins TRBV7-2 to TRBJ1-5, with a possible D match to TRBD1 (5 bases). CDR1 is SGHTA, CDR2 FQGNSA, per germline. V gave up 2 bases and J gave up 4 bases, with 12 bases separating them. This CDR3 is built from 15 residues. Here the CDR3 reads CASSLSGRANQPQHF. The CDR3 DNA reads as TGTGCCAGCAGCTTAAGCGGCAGGGCAAATCAGCCCCAGCATTTT. Using reference TRBV7-2 and TRBJ1-5 for the parts outside the CDR3, the full variable domain is GAGVSQSPSNKVTEKGKDVELRCDPISGHTALYWYRQSLGQGLEFLIYFQGNSAPDKSGLPSDRFSAERTGGSVSTLTIQRTQQEDSAVYLCASSLSGRANQPQHFGDGTRLSIL.

This clonotype was picked up a small number of times. The chain has TRBV7-2 and TRBJ1-3; no definite D call. Trimming took off 5 bases at V and 4 bases at J, with 12 bases between the two ends. Germline CDR1 reads SGHTA; CDR2 reads FQGNSA. The CDR3 length is 14 residues. The CDR3: CASSPENRGNTIYF. For the CDR3, the DNA is TGTGCCAGCAGCCCCGAGAATAGGGGAAACACCATATATTTT.

This clonotype was counted many times. The CDR3 protein is CASIRGRGANTEAFF. The CDR3 DNA follows: TGTGCCAGTATCCGCGGCCGGGGGGCGAACACTGAAGCTTTCTTT. The chain carries TRBV19 and TRBJ1-1; D is possibly TRBD1 (6 bases). The V gene's germline CDR1 is LNHDA and CDR2 SQIVND (reference sequence). Trimming stripped 7 bases from V and 1 base from J, with 16 bases between. This CDR3 is 15 amino acids long.

Many counts were recorded for this clonotype. The V and J genes are TRBV3-1 and TRBJ1-1, with TRBD1 matching 8 bases. Germline V CDR1 and CDR2: LGHDT, YNNKEL (reference sequence). The CDR3 contains 15 residues. J was trimmed by 1 base and V by 1 base; bases with no gene match: 2. CDR3 residues: CASSQGQGRNTEAFF. DNA for the CDR3: TGTGCCAGCAGCCAAGGACAGGGGAGGAACACTGAAGCTTTCTTT. The variable domain in full, with the rest retrieved from reference TRBV3-1 and TRBJ1-1, is DTAVSQTPKYLVTQMGNDKSIKCEQNLGHDTMYWYKQDSKKFLKIMFSYNNKELIINETVPNRFSPKSPDKAHLNLHINSLELGDSAVYFCASSQGQGRNTEAFFGQGTRLTVV.

This clonotype has just a few counts. V is TRBV7-9 and J is TRBJ2-7; 9 positions agree with TRBD2. The CDR3 consists of 13 residues. Germline V gives CDR1 SEHNR, CDR2 FQNEAQ (reference sequence). J lost 2 bases, V lost 6 bases, and 2 bases had no gene match. CDR3 in DNA: TGTGCCAGCAGGTCTAGCGGGGCCTACGAGCAGTACTTC. It yields the protein CASRSSGAYEQYF.

This clonotype has a count of ten or more. The chain is built from TRBV3-1 and TRBJ2-1; 13 nucleotides match TRBD2. Unmatched junction bases numbered 3, after V lost 6 bases and J lost 7 bases. This CDR3 has 14 amino acids. The germline V gene encodes CDR1 LGHDT and CDR2 YNNKEL (reference sequence). The CDR3 sequence: CASRWTSGSNEQFF. The CDR3 bases are TGTGCCAGCAGGTGGACTAGCGGGAGTAATGAGCAGTTCTTC.

This clonotype showed up many times. CDR3 amino acids: CASSPTGEQYF. The CDR3 nucleotides are TGTGCCAGCAGCCCTACAGGCGAGCAGTACTTC. The chain recombines TRBV7-9 with TRBJ2-7; possible D gene TRBD1, 5 bases. The germline V and J ends were trimmed by 5 bases and 6 bases, with 8 bases remaining between them. Germline V CDR1 and CDR2: SEHNR, FQNEAQ (reference sequence). CDR3 length: 11 residues.